This TCR beta chain was observed in a study of OX40 agonist ivuxolimab in advanced cancers. The assay was immunoSEQ multiplex PCR, and TCRdb's table has in-frame clones only and misses some. The table includes around 35,000 clones, around 93% detected once. The V gene lost 4 bases and the J gene lost 0 bases, with 11 bases spanning the gap. The length of the CDR3 is 15 residues. The V gene's germline CDR1 is MNHEY and CDR2 SMNVEV (reference sequence). Study-wide findings and caveats: Nonresponders included some who also had low normalized T-cell clonal expansion. No antigen was identified for the clonally expanded peripheral T cells.

Anyone with autoimmune disease history or systemic immunosuppression was excluded. In regard to this clone: Its antigen is not known.

The sequence was obtained from an adult with an advanced solid tumor such as melanoma, head and neck, liver or kidney cancer. V is TRBV27 and J is TRBJ2-3, with D possibly being TRBD2 (5 bases). This specimen was CD4+ or CD8+ T cells sorted from blood, taken in a trial of the OX40 agonist ivuxolimab. The CDR3 DNA reads TGTGCCAGCAGTTCAATAAGCGGAAGCACAGATACGCAGTATTTT. This codes for CASSSISGSTDTQYF.